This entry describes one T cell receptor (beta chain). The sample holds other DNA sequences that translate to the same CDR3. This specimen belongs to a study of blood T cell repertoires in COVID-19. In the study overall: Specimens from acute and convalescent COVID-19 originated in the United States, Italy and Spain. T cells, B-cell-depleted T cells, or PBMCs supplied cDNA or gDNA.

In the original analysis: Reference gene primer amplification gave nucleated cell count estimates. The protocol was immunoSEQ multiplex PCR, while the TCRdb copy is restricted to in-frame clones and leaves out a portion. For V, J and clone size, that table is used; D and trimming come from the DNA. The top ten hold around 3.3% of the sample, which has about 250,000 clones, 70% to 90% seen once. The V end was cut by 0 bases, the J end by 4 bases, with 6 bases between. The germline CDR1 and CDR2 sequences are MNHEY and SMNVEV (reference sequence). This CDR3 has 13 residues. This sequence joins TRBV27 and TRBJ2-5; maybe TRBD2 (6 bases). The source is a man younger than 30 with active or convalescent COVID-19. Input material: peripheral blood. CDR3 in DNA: TGTGCCAGCAGTTTATCGGGGGGAGAGACCCAGTACTTC. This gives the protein CASSLSGGETQYF.